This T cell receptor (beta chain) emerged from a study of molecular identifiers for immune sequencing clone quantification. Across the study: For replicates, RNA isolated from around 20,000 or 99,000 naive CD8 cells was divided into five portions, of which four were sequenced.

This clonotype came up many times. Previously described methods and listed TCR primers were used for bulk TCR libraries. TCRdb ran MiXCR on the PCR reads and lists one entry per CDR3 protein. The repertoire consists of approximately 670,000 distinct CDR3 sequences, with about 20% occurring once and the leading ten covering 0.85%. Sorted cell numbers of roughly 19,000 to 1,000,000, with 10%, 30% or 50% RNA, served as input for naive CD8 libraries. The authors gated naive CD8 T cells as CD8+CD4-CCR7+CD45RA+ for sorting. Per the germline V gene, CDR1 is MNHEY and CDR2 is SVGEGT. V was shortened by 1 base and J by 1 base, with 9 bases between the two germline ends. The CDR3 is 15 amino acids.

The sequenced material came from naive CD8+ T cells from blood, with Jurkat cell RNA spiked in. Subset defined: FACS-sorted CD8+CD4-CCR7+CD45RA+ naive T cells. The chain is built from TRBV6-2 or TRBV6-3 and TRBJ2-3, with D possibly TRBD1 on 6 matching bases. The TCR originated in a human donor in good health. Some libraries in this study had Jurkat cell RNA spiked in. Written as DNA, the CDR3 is TGTGCCAGCAGTTACTTCAGGGGAGGCACAGATACGCAGTATTTT. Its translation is CASSYFRGGTDTQYF.